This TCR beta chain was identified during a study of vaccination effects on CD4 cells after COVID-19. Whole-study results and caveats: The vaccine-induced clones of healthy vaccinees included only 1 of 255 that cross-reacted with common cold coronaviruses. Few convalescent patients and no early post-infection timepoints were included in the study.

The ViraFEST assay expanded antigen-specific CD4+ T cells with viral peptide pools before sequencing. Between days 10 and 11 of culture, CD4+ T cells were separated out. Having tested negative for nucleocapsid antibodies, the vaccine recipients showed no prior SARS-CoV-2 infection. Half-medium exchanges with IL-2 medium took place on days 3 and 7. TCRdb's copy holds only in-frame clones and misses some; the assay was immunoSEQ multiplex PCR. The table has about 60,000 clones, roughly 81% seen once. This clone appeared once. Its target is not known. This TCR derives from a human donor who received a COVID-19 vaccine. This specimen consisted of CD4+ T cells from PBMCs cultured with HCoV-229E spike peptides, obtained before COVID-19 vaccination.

The DNA of the CDR3 is TGTGCCAGCAGGGAGCCGGGACTAGCAGGAGATACGCAGTATTTT. Translating it yields CASREPGLAGDTQYF. This rearrangement joins TRBV7-9 to TRBJ2-3, with TRBD2 matching 9 bases. The germline CDR1 and CDR2 sequences are SEHNR and FQNEAQ (reference sequence). The CDR3 runs 15 residues. Unmatched junction bases numbered 9, after V lost 6 bases and J lost 5 bases.